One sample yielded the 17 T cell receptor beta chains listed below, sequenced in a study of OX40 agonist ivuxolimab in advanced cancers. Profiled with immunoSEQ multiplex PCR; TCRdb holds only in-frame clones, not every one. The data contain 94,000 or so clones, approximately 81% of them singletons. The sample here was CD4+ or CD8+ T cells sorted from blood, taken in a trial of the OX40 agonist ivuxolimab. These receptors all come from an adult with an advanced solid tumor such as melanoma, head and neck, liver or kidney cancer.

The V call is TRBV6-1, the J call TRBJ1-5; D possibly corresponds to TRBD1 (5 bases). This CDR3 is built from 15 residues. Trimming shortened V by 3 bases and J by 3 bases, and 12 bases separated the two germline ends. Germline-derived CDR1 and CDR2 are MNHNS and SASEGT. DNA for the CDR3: TGTGCCAGCAGTGAGCTTTGGGGGTCCAATCAGCCCCAGCATTTT. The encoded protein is CASSELWGSNQPQHF.

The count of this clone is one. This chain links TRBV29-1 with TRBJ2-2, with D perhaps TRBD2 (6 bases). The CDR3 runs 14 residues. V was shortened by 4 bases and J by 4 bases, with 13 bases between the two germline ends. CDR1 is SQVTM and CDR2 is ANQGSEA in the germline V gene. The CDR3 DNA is TGCAGCGTTGTTGGAATAGCGGTCACCGGGGAGCTGTTTTTT. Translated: CSVVGIAVTGELFF.

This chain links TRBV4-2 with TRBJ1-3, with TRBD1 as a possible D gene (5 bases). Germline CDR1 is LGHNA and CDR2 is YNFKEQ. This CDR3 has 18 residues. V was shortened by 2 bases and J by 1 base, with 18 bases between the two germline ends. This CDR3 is CASSQPAGGESSGNTIYF. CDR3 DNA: TGTGCCAGCAGCCAACCCGCGGGGGGGGAGAGTTCTGGAAACACCATATATTTT.

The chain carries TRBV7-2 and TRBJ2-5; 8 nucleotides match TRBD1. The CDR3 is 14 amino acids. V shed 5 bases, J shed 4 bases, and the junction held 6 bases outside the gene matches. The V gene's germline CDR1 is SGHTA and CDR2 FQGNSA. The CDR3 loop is CASSPGQGLETQYF. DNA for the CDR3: TGTGCCAGCAGCCCCGGACAGGGCTTAGAGACCCAGTACTTC.

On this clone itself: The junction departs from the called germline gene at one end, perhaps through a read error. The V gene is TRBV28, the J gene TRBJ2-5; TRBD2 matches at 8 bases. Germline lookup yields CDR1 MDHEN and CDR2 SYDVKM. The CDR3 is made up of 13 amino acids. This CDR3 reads CASRRGGLESQYF. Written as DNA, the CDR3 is TGTGCCAGCAGACGGGGGGGATTAGAGAGCCAGTACTTC.

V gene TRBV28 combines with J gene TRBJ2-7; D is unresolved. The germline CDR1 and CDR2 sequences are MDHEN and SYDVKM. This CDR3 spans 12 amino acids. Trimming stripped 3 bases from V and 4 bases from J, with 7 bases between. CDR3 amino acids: CASSFASYEQYF. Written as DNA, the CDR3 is TGTGCCAGCAGTTTTGCCTCATACGAGCAGTACTTC.

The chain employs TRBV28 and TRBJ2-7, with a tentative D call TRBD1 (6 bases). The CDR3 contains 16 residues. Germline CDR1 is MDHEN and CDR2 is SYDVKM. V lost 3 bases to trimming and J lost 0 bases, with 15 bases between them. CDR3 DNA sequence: TGTGCCAGCAGTTTCGACAGGTCAGGGCTCTCCTACGAGCAGTACGTC. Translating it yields CASSFDRSGLSYEQYV.

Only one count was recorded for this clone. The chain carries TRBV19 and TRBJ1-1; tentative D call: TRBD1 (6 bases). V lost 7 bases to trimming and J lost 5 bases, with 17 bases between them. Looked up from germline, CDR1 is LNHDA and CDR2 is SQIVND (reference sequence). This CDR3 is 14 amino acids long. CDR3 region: CASNLQGETTEAFF. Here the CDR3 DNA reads TGTGCCAGTAACTTACAGGGAGAAACGACTGAAGCTTTCTTT.

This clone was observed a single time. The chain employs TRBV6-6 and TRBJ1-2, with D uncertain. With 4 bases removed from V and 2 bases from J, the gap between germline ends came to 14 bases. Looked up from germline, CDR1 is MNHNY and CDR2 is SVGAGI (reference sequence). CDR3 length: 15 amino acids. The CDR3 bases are TGTGCCAGCAGTTCTCTGGAGTTCGGAAACTATGGCTACACCTTC. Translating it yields CASSSLEFGNYGYTF.

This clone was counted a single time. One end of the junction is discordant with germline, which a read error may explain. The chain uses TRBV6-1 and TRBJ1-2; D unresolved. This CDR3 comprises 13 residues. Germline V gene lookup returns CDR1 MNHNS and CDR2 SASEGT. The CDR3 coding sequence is TGTGCCAGCAAACGTAGGGAAACGGATGGCTACGCCTTC. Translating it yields CASKRRETDGYAF.

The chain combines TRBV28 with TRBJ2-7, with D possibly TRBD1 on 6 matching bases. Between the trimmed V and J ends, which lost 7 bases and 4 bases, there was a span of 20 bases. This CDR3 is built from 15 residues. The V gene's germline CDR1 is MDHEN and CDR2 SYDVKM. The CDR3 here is CASISGQPGRYEQYV. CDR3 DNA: TGTGCCAGCATCTCAGGACAGCCTGGTCGGTACGAGCAGTACGTC.

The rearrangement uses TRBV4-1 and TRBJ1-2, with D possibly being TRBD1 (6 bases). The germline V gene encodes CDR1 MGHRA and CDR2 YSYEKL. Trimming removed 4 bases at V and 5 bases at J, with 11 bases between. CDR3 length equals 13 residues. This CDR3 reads CASSPEGGYGYTF. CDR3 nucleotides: TGCGCCAGCAGCCCCGAAGGGGGGTATGGCTACACCTTC.

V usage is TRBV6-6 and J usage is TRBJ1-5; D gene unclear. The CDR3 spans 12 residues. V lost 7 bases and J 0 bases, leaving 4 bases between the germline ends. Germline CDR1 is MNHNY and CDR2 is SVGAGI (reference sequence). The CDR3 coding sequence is TGTGCCAGCACAGGTAGCAATCAGCCCCAGCATTTT. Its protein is CASTGSNQPQHF.

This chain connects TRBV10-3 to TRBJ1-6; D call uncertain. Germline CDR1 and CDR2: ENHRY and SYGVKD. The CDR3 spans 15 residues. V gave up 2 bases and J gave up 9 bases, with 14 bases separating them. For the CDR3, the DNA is TGTGCCATCAGTGAGAGTGGAGGTGATGGTTCACCCCTCCACTTT. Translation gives CAISESGGDGSPLHF.

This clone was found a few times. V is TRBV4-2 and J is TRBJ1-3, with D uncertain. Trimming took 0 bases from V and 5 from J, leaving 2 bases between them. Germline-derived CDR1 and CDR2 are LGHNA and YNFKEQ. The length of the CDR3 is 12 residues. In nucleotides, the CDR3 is TGTGCCAGCAGCCAAGACAGAAACACCATATATTTT. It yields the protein CASSQDRNTIYF.

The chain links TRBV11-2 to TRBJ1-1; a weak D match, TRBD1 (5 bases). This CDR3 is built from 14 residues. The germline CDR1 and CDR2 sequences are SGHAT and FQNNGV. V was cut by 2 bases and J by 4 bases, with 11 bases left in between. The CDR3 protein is CASSLRGGRTEAFF. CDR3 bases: TGTGCCAGCAGCTTACGGGGGGGTCGCACTGAAGCTTTCTTT.

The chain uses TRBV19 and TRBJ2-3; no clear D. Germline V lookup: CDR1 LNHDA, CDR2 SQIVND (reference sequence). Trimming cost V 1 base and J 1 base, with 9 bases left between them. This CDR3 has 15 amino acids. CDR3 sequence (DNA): TGTGCCAGTAGTATAGGGCTCTCTGGCACAGATACGCAGTATTTT. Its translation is CASSIGLSGTDTQYF.